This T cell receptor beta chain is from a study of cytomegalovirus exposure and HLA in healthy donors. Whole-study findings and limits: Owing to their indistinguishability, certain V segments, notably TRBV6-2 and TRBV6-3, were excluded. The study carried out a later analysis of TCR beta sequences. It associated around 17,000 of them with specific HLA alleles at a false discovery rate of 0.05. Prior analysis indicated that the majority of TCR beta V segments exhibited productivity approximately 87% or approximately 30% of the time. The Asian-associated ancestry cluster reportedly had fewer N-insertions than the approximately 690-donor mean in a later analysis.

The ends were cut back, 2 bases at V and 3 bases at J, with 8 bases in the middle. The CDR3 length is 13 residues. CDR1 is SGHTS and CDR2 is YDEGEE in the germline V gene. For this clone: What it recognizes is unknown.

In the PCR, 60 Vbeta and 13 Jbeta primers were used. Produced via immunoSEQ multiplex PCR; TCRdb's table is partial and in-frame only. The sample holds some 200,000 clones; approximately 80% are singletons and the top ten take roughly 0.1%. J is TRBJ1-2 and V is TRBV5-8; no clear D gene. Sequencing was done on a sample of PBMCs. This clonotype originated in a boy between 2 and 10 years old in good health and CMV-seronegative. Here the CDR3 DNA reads TGTGCCAGCAGCTTTCTAACGGACTATGGCTACACCTTC. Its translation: CASSFLTDYGYTF. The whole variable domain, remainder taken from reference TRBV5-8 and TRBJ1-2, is EAGVTQSPTHLIKTRGQQATLRCSPISGHTSVYWYQQALGLGLQFLLWYDEGEERNRGNFPPRFSGRQFPNYSSELNVNALELEDSALYLCASSFLTDYGYTFGSGTRLTVV.